This entry concerns a single TCR beta chain. The target antigen is unknown. The data belong to a study of blood T cells in healthy people across ages. Notes on the study in general: What prevented conclusive comparison of naive and antigen-experienced cells was that PBMCs were unsorted.

Donors were systemically healthy Caucasian individuals from Russia aged 6 to 90 years. Together with a sample-barcoded 5' primer, a J-beta primer mix was included in a second PCR lasting roughly 6 to 12 cycles. From the 5' RACE reads, TCRdb called clonotypes with MiXCR, one entry per CDR3 protein. Among 500,000 to 550,000 distinct CDR3 sequences listed, around 24% were seen once. The CDR3 has 14 residues. Germline lookup yields CDR1 LGHNA and CDR2 YNFKEQ. V lost 3 bases and J lost 3, with 8 bases in between. The sample was also reused in another study, on T cells of mothers and their children. From that report: Over 9.5 million TCR beta CDR3 reads were obtained from each mother, and around 2.8 million from each child. Slightly, though not significantly, more overlap was seen in related than in unrelated mother-child pairs.

The TCR comes from a boy between 10 and 17 years old in good health. The sequencing input was blood. This chain joins TRBV4-2 and TRBJ1-4; perhaps TRBD1 as D (6 bases). The CDR3 region has the DNA TGTGCCAGCAGCCAGGGGGCAGCTAATGAAAAACTGTTTTTT. This encodes CASSQGAANEKLFF.